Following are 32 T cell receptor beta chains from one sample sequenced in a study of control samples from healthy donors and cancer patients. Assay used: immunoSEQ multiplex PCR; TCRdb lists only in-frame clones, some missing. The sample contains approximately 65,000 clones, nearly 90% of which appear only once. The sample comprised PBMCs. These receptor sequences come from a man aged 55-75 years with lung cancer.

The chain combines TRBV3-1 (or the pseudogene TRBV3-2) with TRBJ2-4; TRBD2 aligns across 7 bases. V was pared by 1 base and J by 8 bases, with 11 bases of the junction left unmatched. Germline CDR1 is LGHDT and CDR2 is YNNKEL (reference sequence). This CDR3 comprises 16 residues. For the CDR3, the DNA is TGTGCCAGCAGCCAAGGGGCCCCCACTGGGAGGGACATTCAGTACTTC. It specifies CASSQGAPTGRDIQYF.

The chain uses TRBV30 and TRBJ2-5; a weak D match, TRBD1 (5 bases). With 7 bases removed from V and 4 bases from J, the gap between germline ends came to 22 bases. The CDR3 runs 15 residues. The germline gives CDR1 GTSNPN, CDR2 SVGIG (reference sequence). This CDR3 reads CAYRSTDKVRETQYF. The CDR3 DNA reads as TGTGCCTACAGATCTACGGACAAGGTTCGAGAGACCCAGTACTTC. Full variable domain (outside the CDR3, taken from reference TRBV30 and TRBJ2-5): SQTIHQWPATLVQPVGSPLSLECTVEGTSNPNLYWYRQAAGRGLQLLFYSVGIGQISSEVPQNLSASRPQDRQFILSSKKLLLSDSGFYLCAYRSTDKVRETQYFGPGTRLLVL.

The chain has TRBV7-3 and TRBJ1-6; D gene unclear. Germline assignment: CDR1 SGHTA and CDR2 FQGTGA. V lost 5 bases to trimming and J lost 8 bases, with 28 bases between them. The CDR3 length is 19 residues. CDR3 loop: CASSPRASTFSGKDSPLHF. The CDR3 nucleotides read TGTGCCAGCAGCCCCCGAGCCTCGACATTCTCCGGAAAGGATTCACCCCTCCACTTT.

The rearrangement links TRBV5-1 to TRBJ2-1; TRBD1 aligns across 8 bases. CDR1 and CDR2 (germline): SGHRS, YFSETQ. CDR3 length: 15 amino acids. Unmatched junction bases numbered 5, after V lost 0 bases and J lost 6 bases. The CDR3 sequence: CASSLATGATNEQFF. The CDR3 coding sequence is TGCGCCAGCAGCTTGGCGACAGGGGCCACCAATGAGCAGTTCTTC.

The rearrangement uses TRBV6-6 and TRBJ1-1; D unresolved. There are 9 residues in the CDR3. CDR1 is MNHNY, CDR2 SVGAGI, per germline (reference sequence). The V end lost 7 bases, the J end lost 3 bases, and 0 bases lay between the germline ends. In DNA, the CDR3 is TGTGCCAGCAACACTGAAGCTTTCTTT. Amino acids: CASNTEAFF.

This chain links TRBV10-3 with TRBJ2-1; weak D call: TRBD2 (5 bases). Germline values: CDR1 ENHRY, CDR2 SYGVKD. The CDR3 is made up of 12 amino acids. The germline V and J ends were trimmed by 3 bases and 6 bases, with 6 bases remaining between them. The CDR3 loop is CAISETSNEQFF. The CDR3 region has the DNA TGTGCCATCAGTGAAACTAGCAATGAGCAGTTCTTC.

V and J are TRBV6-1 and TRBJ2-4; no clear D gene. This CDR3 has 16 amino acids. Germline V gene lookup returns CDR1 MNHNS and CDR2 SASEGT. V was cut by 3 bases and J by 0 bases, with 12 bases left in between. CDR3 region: CASSEQVNLAKNIQYF. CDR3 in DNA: TGTGCCAGCAGTGAGCAGGTGAATTTAGCCAAAAACATTCAGTACTTC.

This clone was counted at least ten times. The CDR3 DNA follows: TGCGCCAGCAGCCAAATACAACCTCGTGGCAGGGGCTCTGGAAACACCATATATTTT. Its protein is CASSQIQPRGRGSGNTIYF. The chain links TRBV4-1 to TRBJ1-3; D is possibly TRBD1 (6 bases). The germline V and J ends were trimmed by 2 bases and 0 bases, with 20 bases remaining between them. In germline, CDR1 is MGHRA, CDR2 YSYEKL. There are 19 residues in the CDR3.

The CDR3 spells CSVEGGGIVGYTF. The CDR3 DNA follows: TGCAGCGTTGAAGGAGGGGGTATCGTCGGCTACACCTTC. The chain carries TRBV29-1 and TRBJ1-2; D perhaps matches TRBD1 (6 bases). Trimming pared 1 base from V and 8 bases from J, leaving 14 bases between. Germline values: CDR1 SQVTM, CDR2 ANQGSEA. The CDR3 runs to 13 residues.

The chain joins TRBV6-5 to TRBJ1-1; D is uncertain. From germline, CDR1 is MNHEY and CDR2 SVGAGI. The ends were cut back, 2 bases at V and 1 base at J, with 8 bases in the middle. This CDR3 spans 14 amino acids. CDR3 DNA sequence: TGTGCCAGCAGTTACGGTCTACCGAACACTGAAGCTTTCTTT. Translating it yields CASSYGLPNTEAFF.

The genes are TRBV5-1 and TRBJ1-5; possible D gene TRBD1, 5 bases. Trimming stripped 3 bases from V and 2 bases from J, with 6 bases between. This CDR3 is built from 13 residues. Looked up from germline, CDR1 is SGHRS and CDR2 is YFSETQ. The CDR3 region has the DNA TGCGCCAGCAGCTGGGACGGCAATCAGCCCCAGCATTTT. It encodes CASSWDGNQPQHF.

This CDR3 is CASSAQVRQGREKLFF. Written as DNA, the CDR3 is TGTGCCAGCAGTGCCCAAGTTCGACAGGGTCGGGAAAAACTGTTTTTT. The rearrangement joins TRBV6-1 to TRBJ1-4; the match to TRBD1 covers 7 bases. J gave up 8 bases and V 4 bases, and 13 bases lay outside the gene matches. The germline V gene encodes CDR1 MNHNS and CDR2 SASEGT. CDR3 length equals 16 residues.

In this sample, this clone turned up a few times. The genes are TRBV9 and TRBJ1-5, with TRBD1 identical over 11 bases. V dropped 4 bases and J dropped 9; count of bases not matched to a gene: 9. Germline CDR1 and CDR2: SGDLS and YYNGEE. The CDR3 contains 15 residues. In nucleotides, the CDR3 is TGTGCCAGCAGCACCGGGACAGGGGGAGGTTGGCCCCAGCATTTT. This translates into CASSTGTGGGWPQHF.

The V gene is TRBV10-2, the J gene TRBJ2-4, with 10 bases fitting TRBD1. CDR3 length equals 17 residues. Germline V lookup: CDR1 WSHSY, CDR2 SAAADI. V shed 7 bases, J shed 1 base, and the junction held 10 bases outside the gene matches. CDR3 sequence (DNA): TGCGCCAGCAAATCCTGGGCGGGACAGGGGGCCAAAAACATTCAGTACTTC. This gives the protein CASKSWAGQGAKNIQYF.

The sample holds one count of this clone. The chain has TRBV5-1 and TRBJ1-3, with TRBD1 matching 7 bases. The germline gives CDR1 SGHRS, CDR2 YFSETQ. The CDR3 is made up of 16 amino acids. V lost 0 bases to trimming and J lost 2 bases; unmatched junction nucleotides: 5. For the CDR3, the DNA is TGCGCCAGCAGCTTGGGAGGTACAGGGGCTGGAAACACCATATATTTT. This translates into CASSLGGTGAGNTIYF.

The chain's CDR3 is CATSRDDRGYTF. As DNA, the CDR3 is TGTGCCACCAGCAGAGATGACCGAGGCTACACCTTC. The V call is TRBV15, the J call TRBJ1-2; D is unclear. In germline, CDR1 is LNHNV, CDR2 YYDKDF (reference sequence). V shed 0 bases and J shed 8 bases, with 7 bases lying between them. The CDR3 runs 12 residues.

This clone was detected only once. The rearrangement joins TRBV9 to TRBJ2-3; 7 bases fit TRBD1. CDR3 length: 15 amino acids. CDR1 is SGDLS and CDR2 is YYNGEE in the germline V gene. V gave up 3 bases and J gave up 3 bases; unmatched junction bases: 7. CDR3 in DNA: TGTGCCAGCAGCGCAGGGACAGTCCGGACAGATACGCAGTATTTT. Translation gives CASSAGTVRTDTQYF.

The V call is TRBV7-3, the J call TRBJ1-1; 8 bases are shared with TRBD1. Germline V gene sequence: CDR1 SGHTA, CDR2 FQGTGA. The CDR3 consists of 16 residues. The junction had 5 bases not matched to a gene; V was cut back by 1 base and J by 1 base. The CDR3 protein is CASSLMAGQGNTEAFF. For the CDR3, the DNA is TGTGCCAGCAGCTTAATGGCTGGACAGGGGAACACTGAAGCTTTCTTT.

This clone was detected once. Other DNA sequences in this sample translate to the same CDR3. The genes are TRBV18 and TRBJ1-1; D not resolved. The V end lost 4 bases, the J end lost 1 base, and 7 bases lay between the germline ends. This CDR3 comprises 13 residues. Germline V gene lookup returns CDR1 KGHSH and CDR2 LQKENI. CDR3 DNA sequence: TGTGCCAGCTCACAGGCATCGAACACTGAAGCTTTCTTT. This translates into CASSQASNTEAFF.

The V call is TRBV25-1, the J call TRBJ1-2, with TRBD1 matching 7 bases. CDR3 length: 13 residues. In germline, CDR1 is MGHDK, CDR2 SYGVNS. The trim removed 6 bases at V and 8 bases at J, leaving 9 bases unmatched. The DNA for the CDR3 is TGTGCCAGCAGGGGCGGGACAGTCTCAGGCTACACCTTC. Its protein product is CASRGGTVSGYTF.

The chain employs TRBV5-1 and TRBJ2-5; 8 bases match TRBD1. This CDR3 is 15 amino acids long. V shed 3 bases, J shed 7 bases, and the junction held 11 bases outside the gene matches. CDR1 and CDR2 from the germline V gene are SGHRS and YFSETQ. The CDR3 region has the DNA TGCGCCAGCAGCTCTGACAGGGGCCATGGGGGGACCCAGTACTTC. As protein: CASSSDRGHGGTQYF.

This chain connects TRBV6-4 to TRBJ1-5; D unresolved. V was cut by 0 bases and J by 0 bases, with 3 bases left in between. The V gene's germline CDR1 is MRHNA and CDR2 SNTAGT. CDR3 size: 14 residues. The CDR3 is CASSDSNSNQPQHF. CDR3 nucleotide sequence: TGTGCCAGCAGTGACTCGAATAGCAATCAGCCCCAGCATTTT.

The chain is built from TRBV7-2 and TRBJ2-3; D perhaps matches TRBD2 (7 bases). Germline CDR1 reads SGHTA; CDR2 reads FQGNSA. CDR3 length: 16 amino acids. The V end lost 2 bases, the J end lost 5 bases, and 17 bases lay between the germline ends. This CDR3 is CASSLSGGSGEDTQYF. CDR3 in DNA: TGTGCCAGCAGCTTATCGGGGGGCAGTGGAGAAGATACGCAGTATTTT.

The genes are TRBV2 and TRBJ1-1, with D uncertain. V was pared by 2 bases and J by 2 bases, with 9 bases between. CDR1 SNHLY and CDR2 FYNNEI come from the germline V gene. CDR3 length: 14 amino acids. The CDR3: CASSELTANTEAFF. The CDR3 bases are TGTGCCAGCAGTGAACTCACAGCCAACACTGAAGCTTTCTTT.

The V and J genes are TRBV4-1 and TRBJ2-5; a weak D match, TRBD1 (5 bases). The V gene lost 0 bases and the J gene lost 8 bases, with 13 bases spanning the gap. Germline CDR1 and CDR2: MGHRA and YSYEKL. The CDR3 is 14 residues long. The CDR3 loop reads CASSQDRGRVTQYF. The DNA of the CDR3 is TGCGCCAGCAGCCAAGATAGGGGTCGGGTAACCCAGTACTTC.

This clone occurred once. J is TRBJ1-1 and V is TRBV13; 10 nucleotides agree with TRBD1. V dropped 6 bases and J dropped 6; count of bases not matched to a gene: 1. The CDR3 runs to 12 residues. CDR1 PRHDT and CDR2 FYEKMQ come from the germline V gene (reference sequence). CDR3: CASRGQGAEAFF. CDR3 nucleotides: TGTGCCAGCAGAGGACAGGGGGCTGAAGCTTTCTTT.

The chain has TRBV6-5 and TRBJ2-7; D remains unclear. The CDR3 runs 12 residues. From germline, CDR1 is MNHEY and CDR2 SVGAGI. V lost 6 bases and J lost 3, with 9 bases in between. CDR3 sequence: CASSGDLYEQYV. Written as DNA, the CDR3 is TGTGCCAGCAGCGGCGACCTCTACGAGCAGTACGTC.

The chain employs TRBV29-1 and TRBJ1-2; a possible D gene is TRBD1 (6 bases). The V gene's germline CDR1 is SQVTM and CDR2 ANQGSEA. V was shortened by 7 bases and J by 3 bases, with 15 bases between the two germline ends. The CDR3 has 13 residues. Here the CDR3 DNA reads TGCAGCGCCTCTGGGGGGCGGCACTATGGCTACACCTTC. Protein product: CSASGGRHYGYTF.

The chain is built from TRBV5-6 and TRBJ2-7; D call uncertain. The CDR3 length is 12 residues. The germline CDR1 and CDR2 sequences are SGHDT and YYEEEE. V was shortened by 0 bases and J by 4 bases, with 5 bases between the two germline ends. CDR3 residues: CASSLDKYEQYF. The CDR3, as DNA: TGTGCCAGCAGCTTGGACAAGTACGAGCAGTACTTC.

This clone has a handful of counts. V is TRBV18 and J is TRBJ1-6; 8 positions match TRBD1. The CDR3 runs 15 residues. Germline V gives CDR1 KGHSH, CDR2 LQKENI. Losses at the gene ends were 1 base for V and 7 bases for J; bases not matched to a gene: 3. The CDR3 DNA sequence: TGTGCCAGCTCACCACTGGGACAGGAGAATTCACCCCTCCACTTT. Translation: CASSPLGQENSPLHF.

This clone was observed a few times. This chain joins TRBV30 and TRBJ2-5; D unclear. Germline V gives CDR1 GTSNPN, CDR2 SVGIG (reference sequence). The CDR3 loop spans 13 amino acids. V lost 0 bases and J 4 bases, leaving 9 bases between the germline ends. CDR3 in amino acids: CAWSVFSPETQYF. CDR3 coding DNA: TGTGCCTGGAGTGTATTCTCCCCAGAGACCCAGTACTTC.

CDR3 DNA: TGTGCCAGCAGAGATTCGGCAGATACGCAGTATTTT. Translation gives CASRDSADTQYF. The chain is built from TRBV6-4 and TRBJ2-3; D ambiguous. The CDR3 is 12 residues long. V was trimmed by 6 bases and J by 4 bases, leaving 8 bases between them. Germline assignment: CDR1 MRHNA and CDR2 SNTAGT.